This TCR beta chain was retrieved from a study of OX40 agonist ivuxolimab in advanced cancers. General study findings and limits: The specificity for antigen of the expanded peripheral T cells was not determined.

Of note for this clone: The antigen is not known.

The method was immunoSEQ multiplex PCR; TCRdb's version includes in-frame clones alone and lacks a portion of them. The sample includes 50,000 to 70,000 clones, 84% of them seen just once. The clonotype was recovered from an adult with an advanced solid tumor such as melanoma, head and neck, liver or kidney cancer. The sequences come from CD4+ or CD8+ T cells sorted from blood, collected in a trial of the OX40 agonist ivuxolimab.

CDR3 sequence: CASSPSFGAPGLAGGLWTGELFF. Here the CDR3 DNA reads TGCGCCAGCAGCCCTAGTTTTGGGGCTCCGGGACTAGCGGGGGGGCTGTGGACCGGGGAGCTGTTTTTT. The V gene is TRBV5-1, the J gene TRBJ2-2; 16 positions match TRBD2. V lost 4 bases, J lost 5 bases, and 23 bases stayed unmatched. CDR3 length equals 23 residues. CDR1 is SGHRS, CDR2 YFSETQ, per germline.